This entry lists 15 T cell receptor beta chains sequenced from one sample in a study of blood T cell repertoires in COVID-19. The method was immunoSEQ multiplex PCR; TCRdb's version includes in-frame clones alone and lacks a portion of them. Here the sample spans approximately 220,000 clones, nearly 90% being singletons. Sequenced input: PBMCs or T cells enriched from blood (not recorded which). The receptors shown here come from a man aged 25-40 years who had been exposed to COVID-19.

The chain employs TRBV27 and TRBJ1-5; D is undetermined. Trimming took 2 bases from V and 2 from J, leaving 10 bases between them. The CDR3 runs 15 residues. CDR1 is MNHEY, CDR2 SMNVEV, per germline (reference sequence). The CDR3 DNA reads as TGTGCCAGCAGTTTACTGGGCGTACGCAATCAGCCCCAGCATTTT. This sequence encodes CASSLLGVRNQPQHF.

This chain's CDR3 is CASSRQGNEQFF. The CDR3 region has the DNA TGTGCCAGCAGCCGACAGGGCAATGAGCAGTTCTTC. The chain joins TRBV3-1 (or the pseudogene TRBV3-2) to TRBJ2-1; TRBD1 matches 7 bases. V was pared by 4 bases and J by 6 bases, with 0 bases of the junction left unmatched. Looked up from germline, CDR1 is LGHDT and CDR2 is YNNKEL (reference sequence). The CDR3 contains 12 residues.

The rearrangement joins TRBV4-2 to TRBJ2-1, with TRBD2 identical over 9 bases. The V gene's germline CDR1 is LGHNA and CDR2 YNFKEQ. The CDR3 runs 15 residues. V shed 8 bases, J shed 6 bases, and the junction held 11 bases outside the gene matches. The CDR3 bases are TGTGCCAGCTCGATTAGCGGGGGACCCAGCAATGAGCAGTTCTTC. It specifies CASSISGGPSNEQFF.

V and J are TRBV29-1 and TRBJ2-3, with D possibly TRBD2 on 5 matching bases. V was cut by 0 bases and J by 4 bases, with 11 bases left in between. Germline V gene sequence: CDR1 SQVTM, CDR2 ANQGSEA. CDR3 length: 14 residues. This CDR3 is CSVEDRGKADTQYF. The CDR3, as DNA: TGCAGCGTTGAAGATCGAGGGAAGGCAGATACGCAGTATTTT.

V usage is TRBV10-3 and J usage is TRBJ2-3, with D possibly matching TRBD2 (6 bases). The germline V gene encodes CDR1 ENHRY and CDR2 SYGVKD. The CDR3 has 15 amino acids. Trimming took 3 bases from V and 1 from J, leaving 11 bases between them. DNA for the CDR3: TGTGCCATCAGTGAAGCCGGGACTCGCACAGATACGCAGTATTTT. Protein sequence: CAISEAGTRTDTQYF.

This clone was observed a handful of times. The J gene is TRBJ2-2, the V gene TRBV5-1, with D hard to call. The CDR3 contains 14 residues. Germline assignment: CDR1 SGHRS and CDR2 YFSETQ. V was shortened by 2 bases and J by 3 bases, with 8 bases between the two germline ends. The CDR3 reads CASSFGAHTGELFF. CDR3 nucleotides: TGCGCCAGCAGCTTCGGAGCGCACACCGGGGAGCTGTTTTTT.

This chain links TRBV9 with TRBJ2-1; TRBD2 matches at 11 bases. CDR1 SGDLS and CDR2 YYNGEE come from the germline V gene. CDR3 length: 17 amino acids. The trim removed 1 base at V and 4 bases at J, leaving 7 bases unmatched. The CDR3 reads CASSVRASGGSYNEQFF. The CDR3 nucleotides are TGTGCCAGCAGCGTACGGGCTAGCGGGGGGTCTTACAATGAGCAGTTCTTC.

The chain is built from TRBV11-2 and TRBJ2-7; TRBD1 matches at 9 bases. The CDR3 is 16 residues long. With 5 bases clipped from V and 2 bases from J, the junction kept 10 bases outside the gene matches. Germline V CDR1 and CDR2: SGHAT, FQNNGV. CDR3 sequence (DNA): TGTGCCAGCAGCCTGAAACGGACAGGGGTCCCCTACGAGCAGTACTTC. Its translation: CASSLKRTGVPYEQYF.

This rearrangement joins TRBV11-2 to TRBJ1-4; 7 positions agree with TRBD1. Germline values: CDR1 SGHAT, CDR2 FQNNGV. Trimming removed 4 bases from V and 4 bases from J; junction bases left unmatched: 6. CDR3 length equals 15 residues. In DNA form, the CDR3 reads TGTGCCAGCAGCTCCTTGGGACAGATTAATGAAAAACTGTTTTTT. Protein product: CASSSLGQINEKLFF.

V is TRBV11-2 and J is TRBJ2-1; 7 bases agree with TRBD1. The V gene's germline CDR1 is SGHAT and CDR2 FQNNGV. V lost 1 base, J lost 0 bases, and 3 bases stayed unmatched. The CDR3 is made up of 16 amino acids. This CDR3 reads CASSLGQGLSYNEQFF. CDR3 in DNA: TGTGCCAGCAGCTTAGGACAGGGCCTCTCCTACAATGAGCAGTTCTTC.

The V call is TRBV10-3, the J call TRBJ2-1; D might be TRBD2 (7 bases). CDR3 length: 14 amino acids. V was pared by 0 bases and J by 15 bases, with 18 bases between. From germline, CDR1 is ENHRY and CDR2 SYGVKD. CDR3 in DNA: TGTGCCATCAGTGAGTCACTAGCGCAGGGGAACTGGTTCTTC. It yields the protein CAISESLAQGNWFF.

The chain couples TRBV6-5 to TRBJ1-2; 9 bases are shared with TRBD1. Trimming at V came to 5 bases and at J to 4 bases, leaving 8 bases not matched to a gene. The CDR3 consists of 15 residues. Germline-derived CDR1 and CDR2 are MNHEY and SVGAGI. The DNA of the CDR3 is TGTGCCAGCAGTCCGGGGACAGGGTATGTCTATGGCTACACCTTC. This codes for CASSPGTGYVYGYTF.

This chain uses TRBV7-6 with TRBJ2-7, with 13 positions matching TRBD2. The V and J ends lost 5 bases and 12 bases, in that order; junction bases with no gene match: 13. CDR1 is SGHVS, CDR2 FNYEAQ, per germline. The CDR3 sequence is 15 residues long. This chain's CDR3 is CASSPTSGGAPPRYF. The CDR3 region has the DNA TGTGCCAGCAGCCCAACTAGCGGGGGGGCCCCACCGCGGTACTTC. The full variable domain, its missing parts supplied by reference TRBV7-6 and TRBJ2-7, is GAGVSQSPRYKVTKRGQDVALRCDPISGHVSLYWYRQALGQGPEFLTYFNYEAQQDKSGLPNDRFSAERPEGSISTLTIQRTEQRDSAMYRCASSPTSGGAPPRYFGPGTRLTVT.

This clone is a singleton in its sample. The chain recombines TRBV7-9 with TRBJ1-1; D gene unclear. The CDR3 contains 14 residues. CDR1 and CDR2 from the germline V gene are SEHNR and FQNEAQ (reference sequence). V lost 0 bases to trimming and J lost 3 bases, with 8 bases between them. The DNA of the CDR3 is TGTGCCAGCAGCTTAGCCCTAGCTGACACTGAAGCTTTCTTT. Translated, it gives CASSLALADTEAFF. Together with reference TRBV7-9 and TRBJ1-1, the CDR3 gives the full variable domain: DTGVSQNPRHKITKRGQNVTFRCDPISEHNRLYWYRQTLGQGPEFLTYFQNEAQLEKSRLLSDRFSAERPKGSFSTLEIQRTEQGDSAMYLCASSLALADTEAFFGQGTRLTVV.

Written as DNA, the CDR3 is TGTGCCAGCAGCCGAGTACAGGGGCTGGTCACCTTC. This codes for CASSRVQGLVTF. This chain connects TRBV3-1 (or the pseudogene TRBV3-2) to TRBJ1-2; 7 bases map to TRBD1. Germline V gene sequence: CDR1 LGHDT, CDR2 YNNKEL (reference sequence). This CDR3 region has 12 residues. The ends lost 4 bases at V and 13 bases at J; junction bases unmatched: 9.